The next 7 T cell receptor beta chains were all read from a single sample in a study of blood T cell repertoires in COVID-19. Assay used: immunoSEQ multiplex PCR; TCRdb lists only in-frame clones, some missing. The sample has hundreds of thousands of clones, about 87% seen once. Sequenced material: PBMCs or T cells enriched from blood (not recorded which). The source of these receptors is a woman between 50 and 59 years old who had recovered from COVID-19.

The J gene is TRBJ2-2, the V gene TRBV10-1; 10 positions agree with TRBD1. The CDR3 consists of 16 residues. CDR1 is WNHNN, CDR2 SYGVQD, per germline (reference sequence). The trim removed 3 bases at V and 4 bases at J, leaving 5 bases unmatched. DNA of the CDR3: TGCGCCAGCAGTGATGCCGGACAGGGGGTCACCGGGGAGCTGTTTTTT. Its translation is CASSDAGQGVTGELFF.

The chain recombines TRBV27 with TRBJ2-6; 7 bases are shared with TRBD1. Trimming cost V 11 bases and J 12 bases; bases outside gene matches: 10. Germline V gene sequence: CDR1 MNHEY, CDR2 SMNVEV (reference sequence). The CDR3 covers 12 residues. CDR3 nucleotides: TGTGCCTCCCGGAGACAGGGTTCCGTCCTGACTTTC. Protein product: CASRRQGSVLTF.

This sequence joins TRBV19 and TRBJ2-7, with TRBD1 matching 8 bases. CDR3 length: 15 residues. Losses at the gene ends were 4 bases for V and 3 bases for J; bases not matched to a gene: 8. The germline gives CDR1 LNHDA, CDR2 SQIVND (reference sequence). The CDR3 coding sequence is TGTGCCAGTAGTAACCAGGGGGCAAGGGGCTACGAGCAGTACTTC. It translates to CASSNQGARGYEQYF. Together with reference TRBV19 and TRBJ2-7, the CDR3 gives the full variable domain: DGGITQSPKYLFRKEGQNVTLSCEQNLNHDAMYWYRQDPGQGLRLIYYSQIVNDFQKGDIAEGYSVSREKKESFPLTVTSAQKNPTAFYLCASSNQGARGYEQYFGPGTRLTVT.

The J gene is TRBJ1-1, the V gene TRBV6-2 or TRBV6-3; D is perhaps TRBD1 (6 bases). The CDR3 extends over 13 amino acids. Germline V gene sequence: CDR1 MNHEY, CDR2 SVGEGT. V was pared by 2 bases and J by 5 bases, with 9 bases between. The CDR3 reads CASSYNGQTEAFF. The CDR3 coding sequence is TGTGCCAGCAGTTACAACGGACAGACTGAAGCTTTCTTT.

The chain employs TRBV28 and TRBJ2-1, with 13 bases aligning to TRBD2. Trimming cost V 2 bases and J 11 bases; bases outside gene matches: 9. This CDR3 spans 16 amino acids. Per germline, CDR1 MDHEN and CDR2 SYDVKM. CDR3 amino acids: CASSLIRTSGSGKQFF. CDR3 DNA: TGTGCCAGCAGTTTAATACGGACTAGCGGGAGTGGTAAGCAGTTCTTC. The variable domain in full, completed from reference TRBV28 and TRBJ2-1, reads DVKVTQSSRYLVKRTGEKVFLECVQDMDHENMFWYRQDPGLGLRLIYFSYDVKMKEKGDIPEGYSVSREKKERFSLILESASTNQTSMYLCASSLIRTSGSGKQFFGPGTRLTVL.

The gene calls are TRBV7-2 and TRBJ2-1; D remains unclear. This CDR3 contains 13 residues. Germline V gene data show CDR1 as SGHTA and CDR2 as FQGNSA. The V end was cut by 0 bases, the J end by 4 bases, with 4 bases between. Here the CDR3 DNA reads TGTGCCAGCAGCTTAGCCAGATACAATGAGCAGTTCTTC. Its protein product is CASSLARYNEQFF.

This clone came up once. The J gene is TRBJ1-2, the V gene TRBV7-2, with D maybe TRBD1 (6 bases). V lost 0 bases, J lost 8 bases, and 13 bases lay in between. The CDR3 sequence is 14 residues long. The germline V gene has CDR1 SGHTA and CDR2 FQGNSA. CDR3 protein: CASSLADRLGGYTF. CDR3 DNA: TGTGCCAGCAGCTTAGCTGACAGGCTCGGCGGCTACACCTTC.